These T cell receptor beta chains were read from a single sample in a study of T cells of healthy individuals. TCRdb called the 5' RACE reads again in MiXCR, with one record for every CDR3 protein. Among around 100,000 distinct CDR3 sequences, around 17% were seen once, and the ten largest hold 6% to 8%. These receptors originate from a human donor in good health. Both conserved end residues are part of each CDR3. A D gene is named only where the DNA matches it firmly. Rows may omit the clone size; those that give it use once, few, many or a size class.

d_call,clone_size,v_call,j_call,cdr3_nt,cdr3_aa
.,.,TRBV20-1,TRBJ1-6,TGCAGTGCTAGAGATCTCGGGAGATCGAGTAATTCACCCCTCCACTTT,CSARDLGRSSNSPLHF
.,.,TRBV4-2,TRBJ2-6,TGTGCCAGCAGCCAAGATAAGGGGGCCAACGTCCTGACTTTC,CASSQDKGANVLTF
.,.,TRBV28,TRBJ2-3,TGTGCCAGCAACCTGGACTACACAGATACGCAGTATTTT,CASNLDYTDTQYF
.,many,TRBV6-4,TRBJ2-1,TGTGCCAGCAGTGACGGCAGGGGGGAGGCCAATGAGCAGTTCTTC,CASSDGRGEANEQFF
.,.,TRBV6-2/TRBV6-3,TRBJ2-7,TGTGCCAGCAGTTACTCGGCGGGCGAGCAGTACTTC,CASSYSAGEQYF
.,few,TRBV6-2/TRBV6-3,TRBJ1-6,TGTGCCAGCAGTTACGGCGGCTCCTATAATTCACCCCTCCACTTT,CASSYGGSYNSPLHF
TRBD2,many,TRBV4-3,TRBJ2-3,TGCGCCAGCAGCCAAGGATGGACTAGCGGGGATAGAGCAGATACGCAGTATTTT,CASSQGWTSGDRADTQYF
TRBD1,.,TRBV20-1,TRBJ2-7,TGCAGTGCGAAGCCGGGACAGGACTACGAGCAGTACTTC,CSAKPGQDYEQYF
.,.,TRBV24-1,TRBJ2-6,TGTGCCACCAGTGATTCGGGGACTGGGGCCAACGTCCTGACTTTC,CATSDSGTGANVLTF
.,.,TRBV7-8,TRBJ1-1,TGTGCCAGCAGCTTAGGACAGACGAATTCTGAAGCTTTCTTT,CASSLGQTNSEAFF
TRBD1,.,TRBV28,TRBJ1-1,TGTGCCAGCAGTCGGGGACAGGTGATAAACACTGAAGCTTTCTTT,CASSRGQVINTEAFF
.,many,TRBV20-1,TRBJ2-1,TGCAGTGCTAGAGCAAACAGGGATGGTGAGCAGTTCTTC,CSARANRDGEQFF
.,.,TRBV6-5,TRBJ1-5,TGTGCCAGCAGTAGCGACAGTACCCAGCCCCAGCATTTT,CASSSDSTQPQHF
TRBD2,.,TRBV6-2/TRBV6-3,TRBJ2-7,TGTGCCAGCAGTACCCGGACTAGCGAGTACTTC,CASSTRTSEYF
TRBD2,many,TRBV4-3,TRBJ2-2,TGCGCCAGCAGCCAAGATGGCGGGAGGGCCACCGGGGAGCTGTTTTTT,CASSQDGGRATGELFF
.,.,TRBV28,TRBJ2-3,TGTGCCAGCAGGAGAGATGGTACTAGCACAGATACGCAGTATTTT,CASRRDGTSTDTQYF
.,.,TRBV11-2,TRBJ1-6,TGTGCCAGCAGCTTAGCTCAAGGGACAAACTCTAATTCACCCCTCCACTTT,CASSLAQGTNSNSPLHF
TRBD2,few,TRBV20-1,TRBJ2-3,TGCAGTGCTCAACTAGCGGGGGGGTCAGATACGCAGTATTTT,CSAQLAGGSDTQYF
.,many,TRBV7-2,TRBJ2-6,TGTGCCAGCAGCTTCTACTTCCAACTCTCTGGGGCCAACGTCCTGACTTTC,CASSFYFQLSGANVLTF
.,.,TRBV24-1,TRBJ2-1,TGTGCCACCAGTGACCGGGATGAGCTGTTCTTC,CATSDRDELFF
.,.,TRBV6-2/TRBV6-3,TRBJ1-6,TGTGCCAGCAGCAGACAGTATTCACCCCTCCACTTT,CASSRQYSPLHF
.,few,TRBV7-2,TRBJ2-3,TGTGCCAGCAGCTTATGGGGGCCCGGTCGGCTGGGAGATACGCAGTATTTT,CASSLWGPGRLGDTQYF
.,many,TRBV4-3,TRBJ2-1,TGCGCCAGCAGCCAAGCCGACACAGGGCTGTTGAATGAGCAGTTCTTC,CASSQADTGLLNEQFF